The 4 T cell receptor beta chains below come from one sample, sequenced in a study of a mutant IDH1 vaccine in newly diagnosed glioma. Time point in this sample: baseline, week 1 (first vaccination visit). Treatment reported: pre-vaccination baseline after standard-of-care therapy. Produced via immunoSEQ multiplex PCR; TCRdb's table is partial and in-frame only. The sample holds around 82,000 clones, more than 65% seen once. The specimen comprised PBMCs, sampled from a glioma patient treated with radiotherapy, temozolomide or both. The receptors derive from a man aged 40-50 years with glioma. Some clones in this sample may be carry-over from other donors' samples.

This chain links TRBV13 with TRBJ1-2; D is possibly TRBD1 (5 bases). V was clipped by 0 bases and J by 5 bases, with 7 bases between them. The CDR3 is 13 residues long. Germline V gene data show CDR1 as PRHDT and CDR2 as FYEKMQ (reference sequence). Written as DNA, the CDR3 is TGTGCCAGCAGCTTAGGACAGGATTATGGCTACACCTTC. Translation: CASSLGQDYGYTF.

This clone appeared once. The V and J genes are TRBV15 and TRBJ1-4, with D unclear. With 0 bases removed from V and 0 bases from J, the gap between germline ends came to 11 bases. The CDR3 sequence is 17 residues long. Germline lookup yields CDR1 LNHNV and CDR2 YYDKDF (reference sequence). In DNA form, the CDR3 reads TGTGCCACCAGCAGAGATCGGGTTGGTGCAACTAATGAAAAACTGTTTTTT. Encoded protein: CATSRDRVGATNEKLFF.

The chain joins TRBV7-9 to TRBJ1-5, with a weak D call TRBD1 (6 bases). From germline, CDR1 is SEHNR and CDR2 FQNEAQ (reference sequence). The CDR3 is made up of 15 amino acids. Trimming shortened V by 7 bases and J by 0 bases, and 13 bases separated the two germline ends. Here the CDR3 reads CASNLRTDSNQPQHF. DNA for the CDR3: TGTGCCAGCAACCTTAGGACAGATAGCAATCAGCCCCAGCATTTT.

This chain connects TRBV19 to TRBJ1-1, with D possibly matching TRBD1 (6 bases). The length of the CDR3 is 15 residues. Germline CDR1 is LNHDA and CDR2 is SQIVND (reference sequence). V lost 5 bases and J lost 0, with 13 bases in between. CDR3 residues: CASSSPGGMNTEAFF. The CDR3 DNA is TGTGCCAGTAGTTCCCCGGGGGGCATGAACACTGAAGCTTTCTTT.